The 8 T cell receptor beta chains listed next were all sequenced from one sample in a study of T cells in Graves' hyperthyroidism and ophthalmopathy (dated by TCRdb to 2018 to 2020). Library generation was performed with multiplex PCR. Data came from an Illumina HiSeq 2000. The TCR beta CDR3 regions were amplified from the RNA transcripts. The first round of RT-PCR for the TCR CDR3 was performed with the HTBI primer set and the Qiagen OneStep RT-PCR kit. TCRdb applied fastp at Q25 and MiXCR to the public reads, then kept only in-frame beta chains. Rows with a matching CDR3 protein are joined into one entry that keeps the most common DNA and genes. Counted in this sample were approximately 710,000 distinct CDR3 sequences; 15% to 20% of them appeared once. In total, the top ten clones hold less than 20% of the sample. Sequenced sample: blood. Receptors originate from a man aged 45-65 years with Graves' hyperthyroidism.

This clonotype has at least ten counts. This chain connects TRBV27 to TRBJ2-7; 12 positions agree with TRBD2. Losses at the gene ends were 3 bases for V and 6 bases for J; bases not matched to a gene: 9. The CDR3 runs to 16 residues. The germline gives CDR1 MNHEY, CDR2 SMNVEV (reference sequence). DNA of the CDR3: TGTGCCAGCAGTTTCGCCCGGACTAGCGGGAAATCCGAGCAGTACTTC. Its translation: CASSFARTSGKSEQYF.

In DNA form, the CDR3 reads TGTGCCAGTATCGTCAGGGGCGTAAACACTGAAGCTTTCTTT. It specifies CASIVRGVNTEAFF. The chain carries TRBV19 and TRBJ1-1; possibly TRBD1 for D (6 bases). This CDR3 is built from 14 residues. Trimming cost V 7 bases and J 2 bases, with 14 bases left between them. Per the germline V gene, CDR1 is LNHDA and CDR2 is SQIVND (reference sequence).

This clonotype was counted many times. The chain combines TRBV7-9 with TRBJ1-2, with D possibly being TRBD1 (6 bases). The CDR3 has 15 residues. V lost 5 bases to trimming and J lost 4 bases, with 17 bases between them. Germline V gene data show CDR1 as SEHNR and CDR2 as FQNEAQ (reference sequence). DNA for the CDR3: TGTGCCAGCAGCACCCCCGGGGGACAAACCTATGGCTACACCTTC. It yields the protein CASSTPGGQTYGYTF. The entire variable domain, with the rest obtained from reference TRBV7-9 and TRBJ1-2, is as follows: DTGVSQNPRHKITKRGQNVTFRCDPISEHNRLYWYRQTLGQGPEFLTYFQNEAQLEKSRLLSDRFSAERPKGSFSTLEIQRTEQGDSAMYLCASSTPGGQTYGYTFGSGTRLTVV.

The CDR3 DNA reads TGTGCCATCTTATTTGGGACTAGCGGGGACGTCACAGATACGCAGTATTTT. Its protein product is CAILFGTSGDVTDTQYF. The chain combines TRBV6-1 with TRBJ2-3; TRBD2 agrees at 13 bases. Germline CDR1 reads MNHNS; CDR2 reads SASEGT. V was clipped by 10 bases and J by 2 bases; unmatched bases: 12. CDR3 size: 17 residues.

J is TRBJ2-7 and V is TRBV7-6; no clear D. The CDR3 is 16 amino acids. Germline V CDR1 and CDR2: SGHVS, FNYEAQ. V lost 1 base, J lost 0 bases, and 13 bases lay in between. CDR3 region: CASSLVAGSSSYEQYF. CDR3 sequence (DNA): TGTGCCAGCAGCTTAGTAGCAGGCAGTTCCTCCTACGAGCAGTACTTC.

This clonotype turned up a few times. This sequence joins TRBV6-1 and TRBJ2-7, with 8 bases that match TRBD1. The CDR3 length is 14 residues. Germline values: CDR1 MNHNS, CDR2 SASEGT. The ends lost 2 bases at V and 3 bases at J; junction bases unmatched: 3. CDR3 in DNA: TGTGCCAGCAGTGAAAGAGGACAGGGCTACGAGCAGTACTTC. It codes for CASSERGQGYEQYF.

This clonotype was observed a handful of times. The J gene is TRBJ1-2, the V gene TRBV28, with a possible D match to TRBD1 (5 bases). The V gene's germline CDR1 is MDHEN and CDR2 SYDVKM. This CDR3 contains 16 residues. V lost 1 base to trimming and J lost 4 bases, with 16 bases between them. The CDR3 nucleotides read TGTGCCAGCAGTTTATCCCCGACAGAATCTATCTATGGCTACACCTTC. This codes for CASSLSPTESIYGYTF.

The sample holds many counts of this clonotype. The chain recombines TRBV10-3 with TRBJ2-7; 10 positions match TRBD1. The CDR3 is made up of 15 amino acids. From germline, CDR1 is ENHRY and CDR2 SYGVKD. Trimming took 4 bases from V and 6 from J; bases not matched to a gene: 9. The CDR3 loop is CAISAVGTGDSEQYF. The CDR3 DNA reads TGTGCCATCAGTGCGGTTGGGACAGGGGACAGCGAGCAGTACTTC.